This TCR beta chain was sequenced in a study of regulatory T cells in long-lasting Graves disease. Study-wide results and limits: Persistent Graves' patients had lower TCR diversity than newly diagnosed ones. Results may be inaccurate due to the small sample size.

This clonotype was counted ten times or more. Its cognate antigen is unknown. The CDR3 sequence is 13 residues long. The V gene's germline CDR1 is DFQATT and CDR2 SNEGSKA (reference sequence). With 6 bases clipped from V and 2 bases from J, the junction kept 2 bases outside the gene matches. Time point given: newly diagnosed GD, antithyroid drugs for less than 3 months. Scientists built the TCR library using RNA that was extracted from PBMCs. Assembly of TCR beta libraries relied on iRepertoire HTBI primers together with Arm-PCR of CDR3 regions. MiXCR, run by TCRdb on the multiplex PCR reads, gives a single entry per CDR3 protein. The sample has fewer than 650,000 distinct CDR3 sequences, roughly a sixth seen once. The sample also formed part of further work on T cells in Graves' hyperthyroidism and ophthalmopathy. That work adds: The HTBI primer set served for first-round RT-PCR of the TCR CDR3.

Material: peripheral blood mononuclear cells (PBMCs), obtained at new diagnosis, from a patient treated with antithyroid drugs. The sequence was obtained from a man between 18 and 35 years old with Graves disease. The chain combines TRBV20-1 with TRBJ2-3; TRBD2 agrees at 10 bases. CDR3 residues: CSAAGGNTDTQYF. The CDR3 nucleotides are TGCAGTGCAGCGGGAGGGAACACAGATACGCAGTATTTT.